This TCR beta chain appears in the sequencing data of a study of shared clonotypes between healthy human individuals. For the study at large: Aged 18 to 49, the donors were a couple of women and a few men. General study results and limits: Shared clonotypes across all four donors exceeded non-shared ones in generation probability. Compared with memory subsets, naive subsets generally had larger estimated richness.

CDR1 is MNHEY, CDR2 SMNVEV, per germline (reference sequence). V lost 4 bases and J 8 bases, leaving 14 bases between the germline ends. This CDR3 region has 13 residues. The protocol was immunoSEQ multiplex PCR, while the TCRdb copy is restricted to in-frame clones and leaves out a portion. The table lists about 580,000 clones, about 98% of them singletons. Terminally differentiated effector memory CD45RA+ cells were excluded from the naive CD8 cells, which were CD45RO-negative and positively selected for CCR7. Every donor was a Caucasian adult from Nashville, Tennessee. Comments on this clone: Antigen unknown.

This receptor was taken from a man aged 25 to 40 in good health. The sequencing sample was made of naive CD8+ T cells sorted from blood. This chain connects TRBV27 to TRBJ1-2; D gene unclear. CDR3 region: CASSSELAGGYTF. For the CDR3, the DNA is TGTGCCAGCAGTTCAGAGTTAGCCGGGGGCTACACCTTC.